The clone carrying this TCR beta chain was observed at least ten times. The germline V gene has CDR1 MNHEY and CDR2 SVGAGI. The CDR3 is 13 amino acids. Trimming removed 5 bases at V and 2 bases at J, with 10 bases between. MiXCR was run by TCRdb on the RT-PCR reads, yielding one entry per CDR3 protein. The profile covers hundreds of thousands of distinct CDR3 sequences, with approximately 15% appearing a single time and 3.6% taken by the ten largest. Sequencing was carried out using memory CD4+ T cells from blood. This TCR was sampled from a female donor in good health, serving as a healthy control. V gene TRBV6-5 combines with J gene TRBJ2-7, with D uncertain. CDR3 sequence reads: CASSPHGPYEQYF. The CDR3 DNA reads as TGTGCCAGCAGTCCGCATGGCCCCTACGAGCAGTACTTC.